The rows below give T cell receptor beta chains drawn from one sample of a study of cytomegalovirus exposure and HLA in healthy donors. Generated by immunoSEQ multiplex PCR, the TCRdb table keeps only in-frame clones and is missing some. Of approximately 100,000 clones listed, almost 80% are singletons. The sequenced material came from PBMCs. Source of these receptors: a man in his 60s in good health and CMV-seropositive. CDR3s include the opening cysteine and the closing phenylalanine or tryptophan. Fields, in order: J gene, clone size, D gene, V gene, CDR3 DNA, CDR3 protein. A D gene is named only where the DNA matches it firmly. The size field is filled for only some rows; it gives once, few, many or a size class.

TRBJ1-5,-,TRBD1,TRBV28,TGTGCCAGCAGAGTTGACAGGGGGCGCCAGGGCAATCAGCCCCAGCATTTT,CASRVDRGRQGNQPQHF
TRBJ1-3,-,-,TRBV7-9,TGTGCCAGCAGCCAAACAGACTCTGGAAACACCATATATTTT,CASSQTDSGNTIYF
TRBJ2-2,-,-,TRBV2,TGTGCCAGCAGACGAACGTCGGGGGAAACCGGGGAGCTGTTTTTT,CASRRTSGETGELFF
TRBJ2-3,-,-,TRBV6-1,TGTGCCAGCAGTGAAGCCGCCTGGCAGGCCTCAGATACGCAGTATTTT,CASSEAAWQASDTQYF
TRBJ1-2,once,-,TRBV15,TGTGCCACCAGCAGAGATATAGCGGGCTATGGCTACACCTTC,CATSRDIAGYGYTF
TRBJ1-4,-,TRBD1,TRBV18,TGTGCCAGCTCCCCGAGGGCAGGGGGCGATGAAAAACTGTTTTTT,CASSPRAGGDEKLFF
TRBJ1-5,-,TRBD1,TRBV2,TGTGCCAGCTCGACAGGGAACTTCAATCAGCCCCAGCATTTT,CASSTGNFNQPQHF
TRBJ2-3,-,TRBD2,TRBV12-5,TGTGCTAGTGGCCTAGCGGGGGGGCCTAGAGCGCAGTATTTT,CASGLAGGPRAQYF
TRBJ2-5,-,TRBD1,TRBV4-3,TGCGCCAGCAGCCCTTCGACAGGGGGCATGCGAGAGACCCAGTACTTC,CASSPSTGGMRETQYF
TRBJ2-7,many,-,TRBV4-3,TGCGCCAGCAGCCAAGATTCGCGGCCCTTTTACGAGCAGTACTTC,CASSQDSRPFYEQYF
TRBJ1-2,-,TRBD1,TRBV11-2,TGTGCCAGCAGCTCAGGACAGGGGAACTATGGCTACACCTTC,CASSSGQGNYGYTF
TRBJ1-2,once,-,TRBV7-8,TGTGCCAGCAGCTTAGGTACAGGGACCTATGGCTACACCTTC,CASSLGTGTYGYTF
TRBJ2-3,-,TRBD2,TRBV18,TGTGCCAGCTCACCACCGGCGACTAGCGGGGGGGGAGCGCAGTATTTT,CASSPPATSGGGAQYF
TRBJ2-7,-,TRBD1,TRBV19,TGTGCCAGTAGCCCCTCCCCGGCAGGGGGCTACTGGGAGCAGTACTTC,CASSPSPAGGYWEQYF
TRBJ2-7,-,-,TRBV6-5,TGTGCCAGCAGTTACAGGGGCTCGACCTACGAGCAGTACTTC,CASSYRGSTYEQYF
TRBJ1-2,-,-,TRBV19,TGTGCCAGTAGGAGGACAGACTTGGTGGACTATGGCTACACCTTC,CASRRTDLVDYGYTF
TRBJ1-5,-,TRBD1,TRBV2,TGTGCCAGCAGGGCGGGACAGGGGTTTGGAATCAGCAATCAGCCCCAGCATTTT,CASRAGQGFGISNQPQHF
TRBJ1-5,-,-,TRBV6-1,TGTGCCAGCAGTGGCTCCGGCAGGGTCAGTCAGCCCCAGCATTTT,CASSGSGRVSQPQHF
TRBJ2-7,few,TRBD2,TRBV6-5,TGTGCCAGCAGTCCTGCTAGCGGGGGGGCCTACGAGCAGTACTTC,CASSPASGGAYEQYF
TRBJ2-3,-,-,TRBV27,TGTGCCAGCAGTGGGGGGTGGGGTACGCAGTATTTT,CASSGGWGTQYF
TRBJ1-5,once,-,TRBV15,TGTGCCACCAGCACTTGGGAAGGGGGAGACAATCAGCCCCAGCATTTT,CATSTWEGGDNQPQHF
TRBJ1-1,-,TRBD1,TRBV7-8,TGTGCCAGCAGCTTAGGGACAGGGAGGAACACTGAAGCTTTCTTT,CASSLGTGRNTEAFF
TRBJ2-6,-,TRBD1,TRBV4-2,TGTGCCAGCAGCCAAGAGCCCGGGACAGGGACTGGGGCCAACGTTCTGACTTTC,CASSQEPGTGTGANVLTF
TRBJ2-7,once,TRBD2,TRBV7-2,TGTGCCAGCAGCCAACGATCTGGGACTATCCTTCCCGAGCAGTACTTC,CASSQRSGTILPEQYF
TRBJ1-1,few,-,TRBV6-5,TGTGCCAGCAGAACTGTTGGGGGGAATACTGAAGCTTTCTTT,CASRTVGGNTEAFF
TRBJ1-1,-,-,TRBV5-1,TGCGCCAGCAGCTTGGGGCGGGGGCAAACTGAAGCTTTCTTT,CASSLGRGQTEAFF
TRBJ1-5,-,-,TRBV6-5,TGTGCCAGTGACACCGGGCAGGGTAATCAGCCCCAGCATTTT,CASDTGQGNQPQHF
TRBJ2-7,once,TRBD2,TRBV6-5,TGTGCCAGCAGTTCGGCGGGTAGCGGGAACCACGAGCAGTACTTC,CASSSAGSGNHEQYF
TRBJ2-1,once,TRBD1,TRBV25-1,TGTGCCAGCAGTGAATCCTCGGGACAGGGAGGATATGAGCAGTTCTTC,CASSESSGQGGYEQFF
TRBJ1-6,-,-,TRBV11-2,TGTGCCAGCAGCCTTTTCGGGGGGACGGGATCACCCCTCCACTTT,CASSLFGGTGSPLHF
TRBJ2-7,-,-,TRBV7-8,TGTGCCAGCAGCCTCGGGGGGGGACAGACCCACGAGCAGTACTTC,CASSLGGGQTHEQYF
TRBJ1-3,-,-,TRBV18,TGTGCCAGCTCACTCGGGATTGCGGGAAACACCATATATTTT,CASSLGIAGNTIYF
TRBJ2-5,-,TRBD2,TRBV7-8,TGTGCCAGCAGCTTACGGGGGAGGGGAGAGACCCAGTACTTC,CASSLRGRGETQYF
TRBJ2-7,few,TRBD1,TRBV12-5,TGTGCTAGTGGTTTCCCCTCGACAGGGGCCAACGAGCAGTACTTC,CASGFPSTGANEQYF
TRBJ2-5,-,-,TRBV7-7,TGTGCCAGCAGCTTAGGTGGCCGACAAGAGACCCAGTACTTC,CASSLGGRQETQYF
TRBJ1-2,-,-,TRBV5-1,TGCGCCAGCAGATTGATGCGGGACCTCCGGGGCTATGGCTACACCTTC,CASRLMRDLRGYGYTF
TRBJ1-1,-,-,TRBV15,TGTGCCACCAGGTCGCAGGGCGGGAACACTGAAGCTTTCTTT,CATRSQGGNTEAFF
TRBJ1-2,-,-,TRBV18,TGTGCCAGCTCACCTCCTACCGAGGGCGTTTATGGCTACACCTTC,CASSPPTEGVYGYTF
TRBJ2-7,-,-,TRBV9,TGTGCCAGCAGCGTTGGGGACATCTCCTACGAGCAGTACTTC,CASSVGDISYEQYF
TRBJ1-2,-,-,TRBV7-2,TGTGCCAGCAGCTCCCCTAGAAAGGGCAGGACTGCTGGCTACACCTTC,CASSSPRKGRTAGYTF
TRBJ2-5,-,TRBD1,TRBV11-2,TGTGCCAGCAGCTTTCATCCACAGGGGTCAGAGACCCAGTACTTC,CASSFHPQGSETQYF
TRBJ1-4,-,-,TRBV7-8,TGTGCCAGCAGCTTAGTTACCAGGGGTGCAACTAATGAAAAACTGTTTTTT,CASSLVTRGATNEKLFF
TRBJ2-1,-,TRBD1,TRBV11-3,TGTGCCAGCAGCTTAGCCGGGACAGGGCGCTACAATGAGCAGTTCTTC,CASSLAGTGRYNEQFF
TRBJ2-7,-,-,TRBV7-2,TGTGCCAGCAGCTTAACCGGACTAATCCCCTACGAGCAGTACTTC,CASSLTGLIPYEQYF
TRBJ2-3,-,TRBD2,TRBV18,TGTGCCAGCTCACCAGGGAGCGGGGGGTCGCGCACAGATACGCAGTATTTT,CASSPGSGGSRTDTQYF
TRBJ2-7,-,TRBD2,TRBV7-6,TGTGCCAGCAGCTTAAACAGCGGGGCCCCCTACGAGCAGTACTTC,CASSLNSGAPYEQYF
TRBJ1-1,-,TRBD1,TRBV10-3,TGTGCCATCAGTGGGACAGGCACTGAAGCTTTCTTT,CAISGTGTEAFF
TRBJ1-2,once,TRBD1,TRBV28,TGTGCCAGCAGTAAGGACAGGGCTAACTATGGCTACACCTTC,CASSKDRANYGYTF
TRBJ1-1,-,-,TRBV7-9,TGTGCCAGCAGCTCCCTGGCAGGGAAGGTAGTGAACACTGAAGCTTTCTTT,CASSSLAGKVVNTEAFF
TRBJ2-7,-,-,TRBV5-1,TGCGCCAGCAGCTTGGCTGCGGGGCCGCCGGGTGAGCAGTACTTC,CASSLAAGPPGEQYF
TRBJ2-3,-,-,TRBV16,TGTGCCAGCAGCCAATCGGGCGGGCAGGTGAACACAGATACGCAGTATTTT,CASSQSGGQVNTDTQYF
TRBJ2-3,-,-,TRBV7-9,TGTGCCAGCAGCTTGGGACCCCCGGGACTTAGCACAGATACGCAGTATTTT,CASSLGPPGLSTDTQYF
TRBJ2-7,-,-,TRBV27,TGTGCCAGCAGGGTTCCGGTTGGAGCTGAGGCCTACGAGCAGTACTTC,CASRVPVGAEAYEQYF
TRBJ2-7,few,TRBD2,TRBV7-6,TGTGCCAGCAGCCTAACCGGGACTAGCGGATACGAGCAGTACTTC,CASSLTGTSGYEQYF
TRBJ1-3,-,-,TRBV5-4,TGTGCCAGCAGCTTGGTCGGCGGGGGAAACACCATATATTTT,CASSLVGGGNTIYF
TRBJ2-2,-,-,TRBV6-1,TGTGCCAGCAGTGAATACTCACAGGCGAACACCGGGGAGCTGTTTTTT,CASSEYSQANTGELFF
TRBJ1-2,few,-,TRBV28,TGTGCCAGCAGTTTACCCACGACAGGCAGAAATGGCTACACCTTC,CASSLPTTGRNGYTF
TRBJ2-3,-,TRBD2,TRBV11-2,TGTGCCAGCAGCTTAGTTGGTAGCGGGGGTTACACAGATACGCAGTATTTT,CASSLVGSGGYTDTQYF
TRBJ2-7,-,TRBD2,TRBV5-1,TGCGCCAGCAGCTTGGTAGCGGGGACAACCTACGAGCAGTACTTC,CASSLVAGTTYEQYF